What follows are 20 T cell receptor beta chains derived from one specimen sequenced in a study of monozygotic twins with inflammatory bowel disease. From its re-call of the 5' RACE reads, TCRdb lists each CDR3 protein once, without DNA. This listing includes about 380,000 distinct CDR3 sequences. Input material: blood. Every receptor here comes from a human donor with ulcerative colitis or Crohn's disease, or a healthy co-twin of an affected twin (not recorded which).

The chain uses TRBV5-4 and TRBJ2-2; TCRdb designates TRBD2, a call that cannot be tested without DNA. The CDR3 is 17 amino acids. The germline V gene has CDR1 SGHNT and CDR2 YYREEE (reference sequence). CDR3 amino acids: CASSMGLAAMNTGELFF.

The chain couples TRBV5-6 to TRBJ1-5. CDR1 is SGHDT and CDR2 is YYEEEE in the germline V gene. The CDR3 spans 13 residues. The CDR3: CASSFGSNQPQHF.

This chain links TRBV20-1 with TRBJ2-5; checking the TCRdb D call of TRBD1 is not possible without DNA. Germline V CDR1 and CDR2: DFQATT, SNEGSKA (reference sequence). There are 14 residues in the CDR3. Here the CDR3 reads CSASLSGGQETQYF.

The CDR3 protein is CASSYYRTRITTGELFF. V usage is TRBV6-5 and J usage is TRBJ2-2; TCRdb's D call, TRBD2, is unchecked because there is no DNA. Germline values: CDR1 MNHEY, CDR2 SVGAGI. The CDR3 extends over 17 amino acids.

This sequence joins TRBV20-1 and TRBJ1-2; the TRBD1 assignment by TCRdb is unverifiable without DNA. The V gene's germline CDR1 is DFQATT and CDR2 SNEGSKA (reference sequence). This CDR3 has 14 amino acids. CDR3 protein: CSGYGTVAGYGYTF.

The rearrangement uses TRBV5-5 and TRBJ2-1; TCRdb lists TRBD2, though no DNA is available to test this call. This CDR3 is built from 15 residues. Germline V gene data show CDR1 as SGHKS and CDR2 as YYEKEE (reference sequence). CDR3 residues: CASSLARGGPIEQFF.

This chain joins TRBV6-1 and TRBJ1-1; TCRdb indicates TRBD1, and absent DNA this call remains unverified. From germline, CDR1 is MNHNS and CDR2 SASEGT. This CDR3 region has 13 residues. The CDR3: CASNDRRNTEAFF.

The rearrangement joins TRBV9 to TRBJ2-1; TCRdb selects TRBD1, and the lack of DNA leaves this call unchecked. Germline loops: CDR1 SGDLS, CDR2 YYNGEE. The CDR3 loop spans 12 amino acids. CDR3 amino acids: CASTSPGNEQFF.

J is TRBJ1-5 and V is TRBV19; TCRdb reports TRBD1, a call that lacks DNA to check it against. In germline, CDR1 is LNHDA, CDR2 SQIVND (reference sequence). CDR3 length: 13 amino acids. The CDR3 loop reads CASSKDTPIAQHF. The full variable domain, its missing parts supplied by reference TRBV19 and TRBJ1-5, is DGGITQSPKYLFRKEGQNVTLSCEQNLNHDAMYWYRQDPGQGLRLIYYSQIVNDFQKGDIAEGYSVSREKKESFPLTVTSAQKNPTAFYLCASSKDTPIAQHFGDGTRLSIL.

The chain couples TRBV29-1 to TRBJ1-1. This CDR3 has 13 residues. The V gene's germline CDR1 is SQVTM and CDR2 ANQGSEA. The CDR3: CSVEVVPNTEAFF. Using reference TRBV29-1 and TRBJ1-1 for the parts outside the CDR3, the full variable domain is SAVISQKPSRDICQRGTSLTIQCQVDSQVTMMFWYRQQPGQSLTLIATANQGSEATYESGFVIDKFPISRPNLTFSTLTVSNMSPEDSSIYLCSVEVVPNTEAFFGQGTRLTVV.

The chain recombines TRBV11-2 with TRBJ2-5; TCRdb returns TRBD1, unconfirmable since there is no DNA. CDR1 SGHAT and CDR2 FQNNGV come from the germline V gene. The CDR3 has 15 residues. CDR3 amino acids: CASSLGGTGGETQYF.

This sequence joins TRBV3-1 and TRBJ2-3; TCRdb lists TRBD1, though no DNA is available to test this call. Germline CDR1 is LGHDT and CDR2 is YNNKEL (reference sequence). The CDR3 loop spans 15 amino acids. CDR3 region: CASSQGGGGTDTQYF.

The chain carries TRBV7-2 and TRBJ1-1; the D call of TRBD1 rests on TCRdb alone, since no DNA is present to check it. The CDR3 sequence is 15 residues long. In germline, CDR1 is SGHTA, CDR2 FQGNSA. CDR3 protein: CASSLGGAWGPEAFF.

The V and J genes are TRBV21-1 and TRBJ2-2; there is no DNA to check the TCRdb D call of TRBD1. TRBV21-1 is a documented pseudogene. This CDR3 region has 14 residues. This CDR3 reads CASSSRGGTGELFF.

This rearrangement joins TRBV6-5 to TRBJ2-7. The length of the CDR3 is 11 residues. Germline V lookup: CDR1 MNHEY, CDR2 SVGAGI. The CDR3 sequence: CASSYKYEQYF.

This chain uses TRBV29-1 with TRBJ2-2. Germline V gives CDR1 SQVTM, CDR2 ANQGSEA. The CDR3 has 14 residues. Here the CDR3 reads CSVYGVANTGELFF.

This chain links TRBV12-3 or TRBV12-4 with TRBJ2-5; the D call from TCRdb, TRBD1, cannot be confirmed without DNA. CDR3 length equals 14 residues. The CDR3: CASTLQGAQETQYF.

This chain uses TRBV5-1 with TRBJ1-1. Germline CDR1 is SGHRS and CDR2 is YFSETQ. This CDR3 is built from 14 residues. The CDR3 sequence: CASSLSQGGTEAFF.

The V and J genes are TRBV5-4 and TRBJ2-3; TCRdb's D call, TRBD1, is unchecked because there is no DNA. Germline V gene data show CDR1 as SGHNT and CDR2 as YYREEE (reference sequence). This CDR3 has 16 residues. The CDR3 sequence: CASSFGLSLSTDTQYF.

The chain carries TRBV5-1 and TRBJ1-6; TCRdb calls TRBD1, which cannot be checked without DNA. The CDR3 contains 15 residues. Germline lookup yields CDR1 SGHRS and CDR2 YFSETQ. The CDR3 sequence is CASSLGQGGGSPLHF.